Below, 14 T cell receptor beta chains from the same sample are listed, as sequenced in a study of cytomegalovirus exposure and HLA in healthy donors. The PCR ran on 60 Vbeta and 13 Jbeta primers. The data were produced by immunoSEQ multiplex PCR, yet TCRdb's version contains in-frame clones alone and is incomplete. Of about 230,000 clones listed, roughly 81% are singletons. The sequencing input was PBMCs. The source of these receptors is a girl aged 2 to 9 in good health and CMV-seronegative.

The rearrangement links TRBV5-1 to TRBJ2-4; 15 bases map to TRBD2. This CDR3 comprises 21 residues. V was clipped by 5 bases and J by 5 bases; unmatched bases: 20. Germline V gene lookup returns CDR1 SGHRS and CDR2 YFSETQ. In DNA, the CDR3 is TGCGCCAGCAGTACCGGACTAGCGGGAGGGAGTAAGGGAAGGAGTCAAAACATTCAGTACTTC. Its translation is CASSTGLAGGSKGRSQNIQYF. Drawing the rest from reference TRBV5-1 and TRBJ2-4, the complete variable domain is KAGVTQTPRYLIKTRGQQVTLSCSPISGHRSVSWYQQTPGQGLQFLFEYFSETQRNKGNFPGRFSGRQFSNSRSEMNVSTLELGDSALYLCASSTGLAGGSKGRSQNIQYFGAGTRLSVL.

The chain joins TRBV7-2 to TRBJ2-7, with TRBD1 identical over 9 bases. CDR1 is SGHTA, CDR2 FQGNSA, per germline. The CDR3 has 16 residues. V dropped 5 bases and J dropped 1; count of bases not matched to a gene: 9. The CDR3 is CASSQNSGTGSYEQYF. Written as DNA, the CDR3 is TGTGCCAGCAGCCAAAATTCGGGGACAGGGTCCTACGAGCAGTACTTC.

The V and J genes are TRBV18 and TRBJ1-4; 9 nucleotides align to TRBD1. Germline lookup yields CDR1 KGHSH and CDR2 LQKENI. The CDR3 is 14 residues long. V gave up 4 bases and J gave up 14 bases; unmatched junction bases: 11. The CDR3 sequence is CASSQGTGSVLLFF. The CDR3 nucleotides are TGTGCCAGCTCACAAGGGACAGGGAGCGTTCTCCTGTTTTTT.

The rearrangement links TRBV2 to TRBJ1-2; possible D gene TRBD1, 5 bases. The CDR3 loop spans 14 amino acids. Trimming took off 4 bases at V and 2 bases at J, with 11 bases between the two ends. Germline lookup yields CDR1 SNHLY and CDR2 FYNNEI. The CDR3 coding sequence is TGTGCCAGCAGTGTGGGGTACAGGAACTATGGCTACACCTTC. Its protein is CASSVGYRNYGYTF.

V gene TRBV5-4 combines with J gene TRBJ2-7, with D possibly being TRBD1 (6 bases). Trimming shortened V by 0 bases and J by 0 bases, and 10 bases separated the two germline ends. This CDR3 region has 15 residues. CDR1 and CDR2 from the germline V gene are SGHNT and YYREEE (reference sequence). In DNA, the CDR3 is TGTGCCAGCAGCTTGGGACAGGATTACTCCTACGAGCAGTACTTC. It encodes CASSLGQDYSYEQYF.

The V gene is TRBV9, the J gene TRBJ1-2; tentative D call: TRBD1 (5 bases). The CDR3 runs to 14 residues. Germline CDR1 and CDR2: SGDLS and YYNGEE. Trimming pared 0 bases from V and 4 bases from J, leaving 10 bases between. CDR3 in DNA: TGTGCCAGCAGCGTAGAGGTCGGGGGCTATGGCTACACCTTC. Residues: CASSVEVGGYGYTF.

Here the CDR3 DNA reads TGTGCCAGCAGCCTTATAGCGGGGGGGCTATTAGATACGCAGTATTTT. Translating it yields CASSLIAGGLLDTQYF. J is TRBJ2-3 and V is TRBV7-3, with TRBD2 matching 11 bases. Germline CDR1 SGHTA, CDR2 FQGTGA. CDR3 length equals 16 residues. V lost 5 bases and J lost 5; bases outside the gene matches: 9.

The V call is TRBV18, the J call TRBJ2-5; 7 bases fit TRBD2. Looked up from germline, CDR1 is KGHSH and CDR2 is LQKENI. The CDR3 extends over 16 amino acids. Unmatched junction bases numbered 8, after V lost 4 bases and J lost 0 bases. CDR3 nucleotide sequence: TGTGCCAGCTCACGGCGGCTAGCGGAGTACCAAGAGACCCAGTACTTC. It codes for CASSRRLAEYQETQYF. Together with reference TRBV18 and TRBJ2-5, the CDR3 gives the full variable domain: NAGVMQNPRHLVRRRGQEARLRCSPMKGHSHVYWYRQLPEEGLKFMVYLQKENIIDESGMPKERFSAEFPKEGPSILRIQQVVRGDSAAYFCASSRRLAEYQETQYFGPGTRLLVL.

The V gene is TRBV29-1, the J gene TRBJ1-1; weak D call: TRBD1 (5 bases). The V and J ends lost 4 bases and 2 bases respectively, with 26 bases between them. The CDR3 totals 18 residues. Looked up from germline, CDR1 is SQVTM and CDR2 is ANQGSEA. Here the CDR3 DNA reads TGCAGCGTTGGGGGGGGTGGAAGGGTTCCCATAAGTAACACTGAAGCTTTCTTT. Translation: CSVGGGGRVPISNTEAFF.

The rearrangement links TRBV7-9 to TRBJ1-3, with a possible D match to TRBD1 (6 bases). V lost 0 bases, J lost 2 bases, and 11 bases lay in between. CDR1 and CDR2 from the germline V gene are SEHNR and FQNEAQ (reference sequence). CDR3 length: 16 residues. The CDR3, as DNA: TGTGCCAGCAGCTTAGCCAGGGGAAGAGCTGGAAACACCATATATTTT. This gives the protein CASSLARGRAGNTIYF.

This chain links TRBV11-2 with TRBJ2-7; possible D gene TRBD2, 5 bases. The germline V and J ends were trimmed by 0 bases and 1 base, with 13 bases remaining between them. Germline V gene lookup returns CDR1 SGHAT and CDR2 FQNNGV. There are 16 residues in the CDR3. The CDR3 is CASSLEGAGGSYEQYF. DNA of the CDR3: TGTGCCAGCAGCTTAGAAGGCGCAGGAGGTTCCTACGAGCAGTACTTC.

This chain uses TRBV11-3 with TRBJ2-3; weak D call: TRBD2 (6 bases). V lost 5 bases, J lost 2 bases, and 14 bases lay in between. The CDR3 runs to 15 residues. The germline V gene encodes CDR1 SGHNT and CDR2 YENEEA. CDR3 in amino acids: CASSRRGSYTDTQYF. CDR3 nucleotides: TGTGCCAGCAGCCGACGGGGGTCGTACACAGATACGCAGTATTTT.

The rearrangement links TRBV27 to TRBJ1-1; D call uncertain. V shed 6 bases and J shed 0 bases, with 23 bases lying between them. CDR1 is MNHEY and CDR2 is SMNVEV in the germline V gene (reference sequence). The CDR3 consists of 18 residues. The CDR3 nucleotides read TGTGCCAGCAGACAACACGCCCGGTCGCTACAGATGAACACTGAAGCTTTCTTT. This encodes CASRQHARSLQMNTEAFF.

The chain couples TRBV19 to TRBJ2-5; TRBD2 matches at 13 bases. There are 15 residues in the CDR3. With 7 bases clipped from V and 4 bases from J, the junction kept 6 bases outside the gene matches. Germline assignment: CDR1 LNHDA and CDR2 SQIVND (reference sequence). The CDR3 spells CASTTGLAGIETQYF. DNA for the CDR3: TGTGCCAGTACCACGGGACTAGCGGGAATAGAGACCCAGTACTTC.